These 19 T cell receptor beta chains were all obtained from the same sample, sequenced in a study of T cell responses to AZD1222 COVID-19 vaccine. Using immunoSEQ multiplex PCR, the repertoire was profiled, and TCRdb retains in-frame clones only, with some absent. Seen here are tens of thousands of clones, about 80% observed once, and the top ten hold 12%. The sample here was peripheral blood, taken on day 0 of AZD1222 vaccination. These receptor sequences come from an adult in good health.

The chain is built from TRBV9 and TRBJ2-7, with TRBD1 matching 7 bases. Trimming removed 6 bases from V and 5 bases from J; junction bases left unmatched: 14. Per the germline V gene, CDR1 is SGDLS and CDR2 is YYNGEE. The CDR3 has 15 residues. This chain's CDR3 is CASTLGPGGRDEQYF. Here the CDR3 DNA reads TGTGCCAGCACCCTTGGGCCAGGGGGTAGGGACGAGCAGTACTTC.

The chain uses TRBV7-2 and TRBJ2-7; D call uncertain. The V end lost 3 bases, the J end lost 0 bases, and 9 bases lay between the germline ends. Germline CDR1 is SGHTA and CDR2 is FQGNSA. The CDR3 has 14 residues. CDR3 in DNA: TGTGCCAGCAGCTTCACCGACCCCTCCTACGAGCAGTACTTC. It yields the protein CASSFTDPSYEQYF. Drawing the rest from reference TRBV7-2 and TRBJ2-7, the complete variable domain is GAGVSQSPSNKVTEKGKDVELRCDPISGHTALYWYRQSLGQGLEFLIYFQGNSAPDKSGLPSDRFSAERTGGSVSTLTIQRTQQEDSAVYLCASSFTDPSYEQYFGPGTRLTVT.

Here the CDR3 DNA reads TGTGCCAGCAGCTTTGCCAGCACAGATACGCAGTATTTT. Translation gives CASSFASTDTQYF. The rearrangement uses TRBV11-2 and TRBJ2-3; no definite D call. Germline-derived CDR1 and CDR2 are SGHAT and FQNNGV. Deletions cut 3 bases from V and 0 bases from J, with 4 bases between. This CDR3 contains 13 residues.

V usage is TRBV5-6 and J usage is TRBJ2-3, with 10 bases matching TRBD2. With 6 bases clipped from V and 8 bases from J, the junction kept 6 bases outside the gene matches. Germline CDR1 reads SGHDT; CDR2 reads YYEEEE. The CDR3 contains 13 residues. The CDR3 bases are TGTGCCAGCAAGAGCGGGGGGGCCTTTACGCAGTATTTT. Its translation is CASKSGGAFTQYF.

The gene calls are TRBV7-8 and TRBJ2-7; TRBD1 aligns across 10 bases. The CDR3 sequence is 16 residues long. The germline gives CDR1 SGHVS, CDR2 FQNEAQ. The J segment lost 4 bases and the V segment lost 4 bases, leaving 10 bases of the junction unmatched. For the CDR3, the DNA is TGTGCCAGCAGCTCCCGTCCCCCGGGACAGGGGTACGAGCAGTACTTC. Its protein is CASSSRPPGQGYEQYF.

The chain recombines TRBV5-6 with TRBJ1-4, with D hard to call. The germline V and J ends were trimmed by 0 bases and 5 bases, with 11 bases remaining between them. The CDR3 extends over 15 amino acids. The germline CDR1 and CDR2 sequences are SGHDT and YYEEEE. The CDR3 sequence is CASSLAPGRNEKLFF. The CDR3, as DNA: TGTGCCAGCAGCTTGGCACCCGGGCGGAATGAAAAACTGTTTTTT.

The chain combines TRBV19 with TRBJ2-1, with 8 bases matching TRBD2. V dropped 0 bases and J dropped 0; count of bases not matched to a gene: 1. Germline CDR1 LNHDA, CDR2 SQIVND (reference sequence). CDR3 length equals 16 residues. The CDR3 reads CASSIDAGGSYNEQFF. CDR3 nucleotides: TGTGCCAGTAGTATAGATGCGGGGGGCTCCTACAATGAGCAGTTCTTC.

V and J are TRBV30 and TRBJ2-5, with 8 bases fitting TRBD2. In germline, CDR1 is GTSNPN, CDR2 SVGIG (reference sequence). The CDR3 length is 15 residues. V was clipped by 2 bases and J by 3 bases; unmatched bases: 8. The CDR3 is CAWSPGLGGEETQYF. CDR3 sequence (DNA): TGTGCCTGGAGTCCCGGACTCGGGGGGGAAGAGACCCAGTACTTC.

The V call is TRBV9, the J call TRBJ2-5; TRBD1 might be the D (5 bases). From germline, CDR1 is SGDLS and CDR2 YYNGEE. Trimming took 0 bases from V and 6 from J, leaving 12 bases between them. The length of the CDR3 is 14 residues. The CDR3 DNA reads TGTGCCAGCAGCGTAGATCTGGACATCAAGACCCAGTACTTC. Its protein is CASSVDLDIKTQYF.

The CDR3 region is CASSLAGGPSYEQYF. For the CDR3, the DNA is TGTGCCAGCAGCTTGGCCGGGGGTCCCTCCTACGAGCAGTACTTC. The V gene is TRBV5-5, the J gene TRBJ2-7; D is possibly TRBD2 (6 bases). The V and J ends lost 0 bases and 0 bases respectively, with 10 bases between them. CDR3 size: 15 residues. Germline V gene data show CDR1 as SGHKS and CDR2 as YYEKEE (reference sequence). Looking up the rest from reference TRBV5-5 and TRBJ2-7 gives the full variable domain: DAGVTQSPTHLIKTRGQQVTLRCSPISGHKSVSWYQQVLGQGPQFIFQYYEKEERGRGNFPDRFSARQFPNYSSELNVNALLLGDSALYLCASSLAGGPSYEQYFGPGTRLTVT.

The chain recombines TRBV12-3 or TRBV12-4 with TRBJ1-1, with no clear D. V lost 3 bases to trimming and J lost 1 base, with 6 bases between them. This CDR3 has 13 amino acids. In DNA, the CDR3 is TGTGCCAGCAGTTTTAATTCGAACACTGAAGCTTTCTTT. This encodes CASSFNSNTEAFF.

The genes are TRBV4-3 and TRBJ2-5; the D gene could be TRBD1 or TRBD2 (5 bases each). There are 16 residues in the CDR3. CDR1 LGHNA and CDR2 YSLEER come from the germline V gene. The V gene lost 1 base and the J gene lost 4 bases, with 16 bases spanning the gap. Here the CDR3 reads CASSQGNTGLGETQYF. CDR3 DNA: TGCGCCAGCAGCCAAGGGAATACGGGGCTGGGAGAGACCCAGTACTTC.

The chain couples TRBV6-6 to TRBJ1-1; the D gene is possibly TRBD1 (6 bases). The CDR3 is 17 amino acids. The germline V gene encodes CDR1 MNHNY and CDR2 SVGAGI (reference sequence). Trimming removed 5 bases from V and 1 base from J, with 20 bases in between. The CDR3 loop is CASSLNPARGANTEAFF. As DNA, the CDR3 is TGTGCCAGCAGTCTCAATCCGGCCCGGGGGGCGAACACTGAAGCTTTCTTT.

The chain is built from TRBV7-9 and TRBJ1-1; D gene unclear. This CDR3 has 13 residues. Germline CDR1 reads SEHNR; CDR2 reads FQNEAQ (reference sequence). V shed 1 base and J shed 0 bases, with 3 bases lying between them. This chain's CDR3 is CASSLGMNTEAFF. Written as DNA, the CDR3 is TGTGCCAGCAGCTTAGGCATGAACACTGAAGCTTTCTTT.

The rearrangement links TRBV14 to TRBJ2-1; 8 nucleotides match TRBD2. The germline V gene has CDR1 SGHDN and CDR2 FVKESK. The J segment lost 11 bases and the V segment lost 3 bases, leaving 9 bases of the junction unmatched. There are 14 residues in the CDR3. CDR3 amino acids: CASSQTSVRGQQFF. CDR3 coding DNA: TGTGCCAGCAGCCAGACTAGCGTGAGAGGTCAGCAGTTCTTC.

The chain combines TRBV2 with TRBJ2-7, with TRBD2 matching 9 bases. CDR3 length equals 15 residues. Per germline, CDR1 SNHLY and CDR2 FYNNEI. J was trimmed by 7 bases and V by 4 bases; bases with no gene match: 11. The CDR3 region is CASSGSGGSANEQYF. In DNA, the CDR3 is TGTGCCAGCAGTGGGAGCGGGGGGTCAGCTAATGAGCAGTACTTC. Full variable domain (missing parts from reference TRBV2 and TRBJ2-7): EPEVTQTPSHQVTQMGQEVILRCVPISNHLYFYWYRQILGQKVEFLVSFYNNEISEKSEIFDDQFSVERPDGSNFTLKIRSTKLEDSAMYFCASSGSGGSANEQYFGPGTRLTVT.

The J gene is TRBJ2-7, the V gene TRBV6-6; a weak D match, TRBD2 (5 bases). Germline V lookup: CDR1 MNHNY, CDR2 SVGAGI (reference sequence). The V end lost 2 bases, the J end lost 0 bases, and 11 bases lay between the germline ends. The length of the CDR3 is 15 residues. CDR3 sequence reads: CASSYRSDSSYEQYF. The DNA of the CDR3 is TGTGCCAGCAGTTACCGGTCGGACTCCTCCTACGAGCAGTACTTC.

The CDR3 nucleotides read TGTGCCAGCACGGCGGGGGTTGGAGAGACCCAGTACTTC. Residues: CASTAGVGETQYF. The chain is built from TRBV2 and TRBJ2-5; 7 positions match TRBD2. The length of the CDR3 is 13 residues. V lost 7 bases, J lost 4 bases, and 6 bases stayed unmatched. In germline, CDR1 is SNHLY, CDR2 FYNNEI.

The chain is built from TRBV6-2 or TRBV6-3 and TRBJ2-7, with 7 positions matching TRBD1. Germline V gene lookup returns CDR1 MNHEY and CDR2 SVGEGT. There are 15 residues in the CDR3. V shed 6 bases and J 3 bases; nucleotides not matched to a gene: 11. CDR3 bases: TGTGCCAGCAGCCCAGGGGGTGGCCCGGTCTACGAGCAGTACTTC. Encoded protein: CASSPGGGPVYEQYF.